Following are 30 T cell receptor beta chains from one sample sequenced in a study of OX40 agonist ivuxolimab in advanced cancers. Only in-frame clones appear in the TCRdb table, and some are missing; sequencing was by immunoSEQ multiplex PCR. The repertoire holds 25,000 to 35,000 clones, with roughly 83% as singletons. This material consisted of CD4+ or CD8+ T cells sorted from blood, taken in a trial of the OX40 agonist ivuxolimab. Receptor source: an adult with an advanced solid tumor such as melanoma, head and neck, liver or kidney cancer.

V gene TRBV4-2 combines with J gene TRBJ2-7; D possibly corresponds to TRBD1 (6 bases). Between the trimmed V and J ends, which lost 3 bases and 1 base, there was a span of 7 bases. CDR3 length: 13 residues. Germline CDR1 LGHNA, CDR2 YNFKEQ. The CDR3 loop is CASSHGTSYEQYF. CDR3 coding DNA: TGTGCCAGCAGCCACGGGACATCCTACGAGCAGTACTTC.

J is TRBJ2-3 and V is TRBV19, with TRBD1 identical over 8 bases. This CDR3 has 15 amino acids. V shed 4 bases and J 3 bases; nucleotides not matched to a gene: 6. CDR1 is LNHDA and CDR2 is SQIVND in the germline V gene (reference sequence). This CDR3 reads CASSTGTGGTDTQYF. The CDR3 bases are TGTGCCAGTAGTACGGGGACAGGTGGGACAGATACGCAGTATTTT.

CDR3 DNA sequence: TGTGCCAGCAGCGGTAGCGGATTGGATACGCAGTATTTT. Translating gives CASSGSGLDTQYF. The rearrangement uses TRBV9 and TRBJ2-3; maybe TRBD2 (6 bases). CDR1 and CDR2 from the germline V gene are SGDLS and YYNGEE. This CDR3 is built from 13 residues. V was clipped by 3 bases and J by 6 bases, with 11 bases between them.

The chain joins TRBV27 to TRBJ1-6; 9 bases agree with TRBD1. J lost 7 bases, V lost 3 bases, and 1 base had no gene match. The CDR3 sequence is 14 residues long. Germline V gene lookup returns CDR1 MNHEY and CDR2 SMNVEV (reference sequence). This CDR3 is CASSLDRGNSPLHF. The DNA of the CDR3 is TGTGCCAGCAGTTTGGACAGGGGAAATTCACCCCTCCACTTT.

The chain uses TRBV5-6 and TRBJ2-7; D gene unclear. V was pared by 1 base and J by 6 bases, with 14 bases between. Germline CDR1 SGHDT, CDR2 YYEEEE. CDR3 size: 14 residues. CDR3 bases: TGTGCCAGCAGCTTGTGGGCAGCGTCGGGCGAGCAGTACTTC. Translated, it gives CASSLWAASGEQYF. The full variable domain, its missing parts supplied by reference TRBV5-6 and TRBJ2-7, is DAGVTQSPTHLIKTRGQQVTLRCSPKSGHDTVSWYQQALGQGPQFIFQYYEEEERQRGNFPDRFSGHQFPNYSSELNVNALLLGDSALYLCASSLWAASGEQYFGPGTRLTVT.

The chain carries TRBV28 and TRBJ1-1, with D perhaps TRBD1 (5 bases). The CDR3 length is 17 residues. Germline loops: CDR1 MDHEN, CDR2 SYDVKM. Trimming left V 2 bases short and J 1 base short, with 17 bases between. CDR3 DNA: TGTGCCAGCAGTTTACGCCGGGACTCCATCCAGAACACTGAAGCTTTCTTT. Amino acid sequence: CASSLRRDSIQNTEAFF.

The chain joins TRBV2 to TRBJ2-7; possibly TRBD2 for D (6 bases). The CDR3 sequence is 14 residues long. V lost 2 bases, J lost 0 bases, and 8 bases lay in between. Germline CDR1 reads SNHLY; CDR2 reads FYNNEI. The CDR3 DNA is TGTGCCAGCAGTGAACGGGGGAACTCCTACGAGCAGTACTTC. This translates into CASSERGNSYEQYF.

This clone was seen at least ten times. The rearrangement links TRBV2 to TRBJ2-1; D call uncertain. V dropped 1 base and J dropped 0 bases, with 7 bases sitting between them. The length of the CDR3 is 15 residues. The germline CDR1 and CDR2 sequences are SNHLY and FYNNEI. CDR3 in amino acids: CASSEGVNSYNEQFF. CDR3 DNA sequence: TGTGCCAGCAGTGAAGGGGTTAACTCCTACAATGAGCAGTTCTTC.

The chain couples TRBV5-6 to TRBJ2-7; D remains unclear. Trimming took 1 base from V and 4 from J, leaving 3 bases between them. Germline CDR1 is SGHDT and CDR2 is YYEEEE. This CDR3 has 11 residues. The CDR3 loop is CASSLFYEQYF. CDR3 DNA sequence: TGTGCCAGCAGCTTGTTTTACGAGCAGTACTTC.

This chain uses TRBV30 with TRBJ2-7; D possibly corresponds to TRBD1 (6 bases). Germline V gives CDR1 GTSNPN, CDR2 SVGIG (reference sequence). The CDR3 totals 12 residues. Trimming took off 3 bases at V and 7 bases at J, with 13 bases between the two ends. The CDR3 region is CAWSLGAREQYF. For the CDR3, the DNA is TGTGCCTGGAGCTTGGGGGCGCGGGAGCAGTACTTC.

V and J are TRBV11-1 and TRBJ2-1; 10 nucleotides align to TRBD2. This CDR3 has 16 residues. Per the germline V gene, CDR1 is SGHAT and CDR2 is FQDESV (reference sequence). The J segment lost 4 bases and the V segment lost 4 bases, leaving 7 bases of the junction unmatched. The CDR3 reads CASSWGLASNYNEQFF. CDR3 nucleotides: TGTGCCAGCAGCTGGGGACTAGCGAGCAATTACAATGAGCAGTTCTTC.

CDR3 coding DNA: TGTGCCAGCAGTACAAGGGACCGACTCTCACCCCTCCACTTT. Translated: CASSTRDRLSPLHF. The V call is TRBV27, the J call TRBJ1-6, with D possibly matching TRBD1 (5 bases). Germline loops: CDR1 MNHEY, CDR2 SMNVEV (reference sequence). V was cut by 5 bases and J by 10 bases, with 15 bases left in between. There are 14 residues in the CDR3.

V is TRBV5-1 and J is TRBJ2-2; 10 bases map to TRBD1. CDR1 is SGHRS and CDR2 is YFSETQ in the germline V gene. The CDR3 has 16 amino acids. The V and J ends lost 4 bases and 3 bases, in that order; junction bases with no gene match: 6. The CDR3 is CASSKWGQGYTGELFF. The CDR3 bases are TGCGCCAGCAGCAAATGGGGACAGGGGTACACCGGGGAGCTGTTTTTT.

The J gene is TRBJ1-3, the V gene TRBV21-1. TRBV21-1 is designated a pseudogene. This CDR3 has 14 residues. The chain's CDR3 is CASSNPPDGNTIYF. The CDR3 nucleotides read TGTGCCAGCAGCAACCCACCGGACGGAAACACCATATATTTT.

This clone was observed a single time. The rearrangement joins TRBV29-1 to TRBJ2-1; 7 bases match TRBD1. In germline, CDR1 is SQVTM, CDR2 ANQGSEA. CDR3 size: 14 residues. The J segment lost 2 bases and the V segment lost 6 bases, leaving 7 bases of the junction unmatched. DNA for the CDR3: TGCAGCGTGCTGGGGACAGCGACCTACAATGAGCAGTTCTTC. It encodes CSVLGTATYNEQFF.

The J gene is TRBJ2-1, the V gene TRBV6-5, with TRBD2 as a possible D gene (7 bases). CDR1 and CDR2 from the germline V gene are MNHEY and SVGAGI. This CDR3 region has 15 residues. V was trimmed by 0 bases and J by 6 bases, leaving 12 bases between them. As DNA, the CDR3 is TGTGCCAGCAGTTACTCGTCGGGGGGCCTCAATGAGCAGTTCTTC. Its protein is CASSYSSGGLNEQFF.

The chain recombines TRBV6-1 with TRBJ2-7; D remains unclear. This CDR3 has 10 residues. Trimming pared 4 bases from V and 4 bases from J, leaving 2 bases between. Germline CDR1 and CDR2: MNHNS and SASEGT. The CDR3 is CASSAYEQYF. In nucleotides, the CDR3 is TGTGCCAGCAGTGCGTACGAGCAGTACTTC.

The rearrangement joins TRBV30 to TRBJ2-4; perhaps TRBD1 as D (7 bases). The CDR3 length is 12 residues. Germline loops: CDR1 GTSNPN, CDR2 SVGIG (reference sequence). Trimming stripped 6 bases from V and 8 bases from J, with 14 bases between. The CDR3 DNA follows: TGTGCCTGTGACAGGGAGGATTACATTCAGTACTTC. Protein: CACDREDYIQYF.

The CDR3 nucleotides are TGCAGCGTTGAGGTAGCGGGAGACGTCGCCTACGAGCAGTACTTC. This codes for CSVEVAGDVAYEQYF. The J gene is TRBJ2-7, the V gene TRBV29-1; 9 bases match TRBD2. The CDR3 totals 15 residues. Germline assignment: CDR1 SQVTM and CDR2 ANQGSEA. V dropped 3 bases and J dropped 2; count of bases not matched to a gene: 8.

V is TRBV4-2 and J is TRBJ2-3; 7 bases map to TRBD2. Trimming took 0 bases from V and 3 from J; bases not matched to a gene: 0. The CDR3 is made up of 14 amino acids. Germline lookup yields CDR1 LGHNA and CDR2 YNFKEQ. Written as DNA, the CDR3 is TGTGCCAGCAGCCAAGAACTAGCGACAGATACGCAGTATTTT. Its translation is CASSQELATDTQYF.

J is TRBJ2-3 and V is TRBV11-2, with 8 bases lining up with TRBD1. Germline CDR1 is SGHAT and CDR2 is FQNNGV. Unmatched junction bases numbered 9, after V lost 7 bases and J lost 0 bases. The CDR3 covers 16 residues. As DNA, the CDR3 is TGTGCCAGCATTGCAGGGGGCGGGGTCAGCACAGATACGCAGTATTTT. Translated, it gives CASIAGGGVSTDTQYF.

This sequence joins TRBV7-9 and TRBJ2-3; 15 bases line up with TRBD2. The germline CDR1 and CDR2 sequences are SEHNR and FQNEAQ (reference sequence). V was pared by 6 bases and J by 7 bases, with 5 bases of the junction left unmatched. The CDR3 has 15 residues. The chain's CDR3 is CASRGTSGRSNTQYF. The DNA of the CDR3 is TGTGCCAGCAGGGGGACTAGCGGGAGGTCTAATACGCAGTATTTT.

The chain couples TRBV7-3 to TRBJ1-1, with D possibly matching TRBD1 (6 bases). The CDR3 is made up of 19 amino acids. Trimming cost V 0 bases and J 0 bases, with 20 bases left between them. Germline V gene sequence: CDR1 SGHTA, CDR2 FQGTGA. As DNA, the CDR3 is TGTGCCAGCAGCTTAACCCCACAGGCGGGACACCCTTTGAACACTGAAGCTTTCTTT. As protein: CASSLTPQAGHPLNTEAFF.

The chain is built from TRBV2 and TRBJ1-1, with D perhaps TRBD1 (5 bases). The CDR3 consists of 14 residues. Germline V lookup: CDR1 SNHLY, CDR2 FYNNEI. V gave up 10 bases and J gave up 3 bases, with 18 bases separating them. The CDR3 coding sequence is TGTGCCACCTCGGGTGAGGGGCTGGACACTGAAGCTTTCTTT. Protein product: CATSGEGLDTEAFF.

The CDR3 is CASSIGQIGYEQYF. CDR3 DNA sequence: TGCGCCAGCAGTATAGGACAGATAGGCTACGAGCAGTACTTC. The chain uses TRBV5-1 and TRBJ2-7; D may be TRBD1 (6 bases). Germline V gene lookup returns CDR1 SGHRS and CDR2 YFSETQ. This CDR3 contains 14 residues. The ends were cut back, 5 bases at V and 3 bases at J, with 15 bases in the middle.

The V and J genes are TRBV6-6 and TRBJ1-6, with D maybe TRBD1 (5 bases). V lost 6 bases and J lost 6, with 12 bases in between. The CDR3 length is 14 residues. In germline, CDR1 is MNHNY, CDR2 SVGAGI (reference sequence). CDR3 DNA sequence: TGTGCCAGCAGCCGGGACGGACCTAATTCACCCCTCCACTTT. Translated: CASSRDGPNSPLHF.

The chain combines TRBV7-9 with TRBJ2-1; 9 bases agree with TRBD2. The V gene end was trimmed by 6 bases and the J gene end by 3 bases; junction bases not matched to a gene: 9. The CDR3 has 16 amino acids. CDR1 SEHNR and CDR2 FQNEAQ come from the germline V gene (reference sequence). The CDR3 DNA reads as TGTGCCAGCAGTCCGCCTCTAGCGGGACTCTACAATGAGCAGTTCTTC. Translating it yields CASSPPLAGLYNEQFF.

This clone was recorded only once. J is TRBJ2-3 and V is TRBV30, with D perhaps TRBD1 (6 bases). The ends were cut back, 3 bases at V and 0 bases at J, with 13 bases in the middle. In germline, CDR1 is GTSNPN, CDR2 SVGIG (reference sequence). This CDR3 region has 15 residues. The CDR3 loop reads CAWRKRGQSTDTQYF. The CDR3 bases are TGTGCCTGGAGGAAGAGGGGACAAAGCACAGATACGCAGTATTTT.

In its sample, this clone is large (0.1 to 1%). CDR3 residues: CATSIGWAGGNNEQFF. CDR3 nucleotide sequence: TGTGCCACCAGCATAGGGTGGGCGGGAGGCAACAATGAGCAGTTCTTC. The chain is built from TRBV15 and TRBJ2-1; 8 bases are shared with TRBD2. V lost 4 bases, J lost 5 bases, and 10 bases stayed unmatched. Germline assignment: CDR1 LNHNV and CDR2 YYDKDF (reference sequence). The CDR3 is 16 amino acids. Full variable domain (rest looked up from reference TRBV15 and TRBJ2-1): DAMVIQNPRYQVTQFGKPVTLSCSQTLNHNVMYWYQQKSSQAPKLLFHYYDKDFNNEADTPDNFQSRRPNTSFCFLDIRSPGLGDTAMYLCATSIGWAGGNNEQFFGPGTRLTVL.

The rearrangement uses TRBV28 and TRBJ1-2; 7 bases agree with TRBD1. The CDR3 consists of 14 residues. The germline V gene has CDR1 MDHEN and CDR2 SYDVKM. The V gene end was trimmed by 4 bases and the J gene end by 4 bases; junction bases not matched to a gene: 6. The CDR3 DNA sequence: TGTGCCAGCAGTTGGACAGGCTCGGGCTATGGCTACACCTTC. This gives the protein CASSWTGSGYGYTF.